This T cell receptor beta chain appears in the sequencing data of a study of blood T cell repertoires in COVID-19. Germline CDR1 reads SGHRS; CDR2 reads YFSETQ. The CDR3 totals 17 residues. V was pared by 4 bases and J by 2 bases, with 11 bases of the junction left unmatched. Sequencing was performed with immunoSEQ multiplex PCR; in TCRdb, only in-frame clones are kept and a portion is missing. The sample holds 300,000 to 450,000 clones; around 87% are singletons and the top ten take 8.5% to 12%. The sequence came from a woman aged 25 to 45 with COVID-19, enrolled during active disease. The rearrangement links TRBV5-1 to TRBJ1-5, with 8 bases aligning to TRBD1. Sequenced sample: peripheral blood. CDR3 nucleotides: TGCGCCAGCAGCCCCGGGACAGGAATTGGGGGCAATCAGCCCCAGCATTTT. It translates to CASSPGTGIGGNQPQHF.